Below are 7 T cell receptor beta chains sequenced from a single sample in a study of T cells in Graves' hyperthyroidism and ophthalmopathy. Amplified regions were TCR beta CDR3 sequences from RNA transcripts. With the HTBI primer set, the TCR CDR3 went through a first round of RT-PCR. TCRdb independently ran MiXCR on the multiplex PCR reads; one entry per CDR3 protein. This sample has 250,000 to 300,000 distinct CDR3 sequences, with around a fifth found just once. Sequenced material: blood. The receptors come from a man aged 45-65 years with Graves' ophthalmopathy.

In this sample, this clonotype turned up a few times. The CDR3 bases are TGCAGCGGGGGGGGGCCCCTGAGGAACGAGCAGTACTTC. It yields the protein CSGGGPLRNEQYF. The chain has TRBV29-1 and TRBJ2-7, with D perhaps matching TRBD2 (7 bases). This CDR3 comprises 13 residues. Trimming took 7 bases from V and 5 from J, leaving 18 bases between them. The germline V gene encodes CDR1 SQVTM and CDR2 ANQGSEA.

This clonotype was counted at least ten times. This chain connects TRBV11-1 to TRBJ2-3; 7 bases agree with TRBD2. V shed 4 bases and J 1 base; nucleotides not matched to a gene: 5. Germline CDR1 reads SGHAT; CDR2 reads FQDESV (reference sequence). The CDR3 sequence is 15 residues long. DNA for the CDR3: TGTGCCAGCAGCTCGAGCGGGACTGGCACAGATACGCAGTATTTT. Its translation is CASSSSGTGTDTQYF.

The sample holds many counts of this clonotype. The J gene is TRBJ2-7, the V gene TRBV28; 7 bases line up with TRBD2. V gave up 3 bases and J gave up 2 bases; unmatched junction bases: 4. The germline V gene encodes CDR1 MDHEN and CDR2 SYDVKM. The CDR3 has 14 amino acids. Here the CDR3 reads CASSLGGATYEQYF. CDR3 coding DNA: TGTGCCAGCAGTTTGGGAGGGGCGACCTACGAGCAGTACTTC.

The rearrangement links TRBV20-1 to TRBJ1-2; D is ambiguous. The germline V gene encodes CDR1 DFQATT and CDR2 SNEGSKA (reference sequence). The V gene lost 3 bases and the J gene lost 2 bases, with 13 bases spanning the gap. The length of the CDR3 is 14 residues. The CDR3 is CSARALEENYGYTF. DNA for the CDR3: TGCAGTGCTAGGGCCTTGGAGGAAAACTATGGCTACACCTTC.

This chain connects TRBV7-2 to TRBJ2-7, with 8 bases aligning to TRBD2. Per germline, CDR1 SGHTA and CDR2 FQGNSA. V was clipped by 2 bases and J by 3 bases; unmatched bases: 6. The CDR3 runs 15 residues. The CDR3 nucleotides are TGTGCCAGCAGCTTACCGGGACTAGAATTCTACGAGCAGTACTTC. Amino acids: CASSLPGLEFYEQYF.

This clonotype showed up many times. V gene TRBV28 combines with J gene TRBJ2-1; D may be TRBD1 or TRBD2 (7 bases each). Trimming removed 10 bases from V and 7 bases from J, with 17 bases in between. Germline CDR1 MDHEN, CDR2 SYDVKM. CDR3 length: 13 amino acids. Written as DNA, the CDR3 is TGTGCCATACCAGGGGGGGGGAGAAATGAGCAGTTCTTC. Its translation is CAIPGGGRNEQFF.

Many counts were recorded for this clonotype. CDR3 protein: CASSLMAVQETQYF. Written as DNA, the CDR3 is TGTGCCAGCAGTTTAATGGCGGTTCAAGAGACCCAGTACTTC. The chain couples TRBV28 to TRBJ2-5, with no clear D. CDR1 is MDHEN, CDR2 SYDVKM, per germline. V lost 2 bases and J lost 2, with 9 bases in between. The CDR3 loop spans 14 amino acids.